Listed here are 6 T cell receptor beta chains from one sample, sequenced in a study of human T cells and chemical hapten exposure. From the RACE reads, TCRdb called clonotypes with MiXCR, one entry per CDR3 protein. Among roughly 84,000 distinct CDR3 sequences listed, around 9.3% were seen once. The sample's time point: patch test 2, 6 weeks after DPC sensitization. The treatment here: therapeutic diphenylcyclopropenone sensitization with weekly scalp DPC. The material sequenced was whole blood, taken in connection with sensitization to the hapten diphenylcyclopropenone (DPC). Source of these receptors: a woman aged 45-65 years with alopecia areata. Some clones in this sample may be carry-over from other donors' samples.

The chain couples TRBV4-3 to TRBJ2-7, with TRBD2 identical over 7 bases. The CDR3 runs 14 residues. The germline V gene encodes CDR1 LGHNA and CDR2 YSLEER. J gave up 5 bases and V 3 bases, and 7 bases lay outside the gene matches. DNA of the CDR3: TGCGCCAGCAGCCAGGGGACTACCTCGGACGAGCAGTACTTC. It encodes CASSQGTTSDEQYF.

This clonotype showed up many times. The chain links TRBV12-3 or TRBV12-4 to TRBJ2-7, with D possibly matching TRBD1 (5 bases). V was clipped by 3 bases and J by 4 bases, with 19 bases between them. This CDR3 region has 16 residues. The CDR3 sequence: CASSFEGIQGRYEQYF. For the CDR3, the DNA is TGTGCCAGCAGTTTTGAAGGGATCCAGGGTCGATACGAGCAGTACTTC.

This clonotype was seen at least ten times. The chain has TRBV10-3 and TRBJ1-5; tentatively, D is TRBD1 (6 bases). The germline V gene has CDR1 ENHRY and CDR2 SYGVKD. This CDR3 has 15 amino acids. V lost 3 bases, J lost 4 bases, and 13 bases lay in between. The CDR3 region is CAISDKGQGNQPQHF. DNA for the CDR3: TGTGCCATCAGTGACAAGGGGCAGGGGAATCAGCCCCAGCATTTT.

J is TRBJ2-1 and V is TRBV29-1; 10 bases are a match to TRBD2. This CDR3 is built from 19 residues. The trim removed 2 bases at V and 3 bases at J, leaving 16 bases unmatched. Germline V lookup: CDR1 SQVTM, CDR2 ANQGSEA. As DNA, the CDR3 is TGCAGCGTTGAATTGTTGGGTGGACGGACTAGCGGCCACTACAATGAGCAGTTCTTC. Its translation: CSVELLGGRTSGHYNEQFF.

This clonotype was seen more than once but under ten times. The J gene is TRBJ1-2, the V gene TRBV12-5; D might be TRBD1 (5 bases). Germline-derived CDR1 and CDR2 are LGHNT and FRNRAP. V was shortened by 6 bases and J by 3 bases, with 8 bases between the two germline ends. This CDR3 comprises 12 residues. CDR3 amino acids: CASGMGDYGYTF. CDR3 nucleotide sequence: TGTGCTAGTGGGATGGGGGACTATGGCTACACCTTC.

Many counts were recorded for this clonotype. The V and J genes are TRBV6-2 or TRBV6-3 and TRBJ2-1; TRBD2 aligns across 8 bases. The CDR3 is 15 residues long. The trim removed 8 bases at V and 7 bases at J, leaving 13 bases unmatched. Per germline, CDR1 MNHEY and CDR2 SVGEGT. The CDR3 DNA reads TGTGCCAGCCGAACAGCAGGCAAGCGGGAGAATGAGCAGTTCTTC. Protein sequence: CASRTAGKRENEQFF.